A single sample gave rise to the 21 T cell receptor beta chains below, sequenced in a study of regulatory T cells in long-lasting Graves disease (dated by TCRdb to the early 2020s). The library relied on multiplex PCR. Sequencing took place on an Illumina HiSeq 4000. iRepertoire HTBI primers and Arm-PCR amplification of CDR3 regions were used to construct TCR beta libraries. The raw public reads went through TCRdb reprocessing: fastp at Q25, MiXCR clone calling, in-frame beta chains kept. Rows are combined by CDR3 protein, so each entry shows the most common genes and DNA. Here the sample has approximately 690,000 distinct CDR3 sequences; 25% to 35% occur a single time. The ten most abundant clones make up about 42% of the sample. This specimen's time point label, interpreted: persistent/refractory GD, antithyroid drugs over 5 years with positive TRAb. For both TCR sequencing and RNA sequencing, RNA was extracted from PBMCs using TRIzol.

The sample here was peripheral blood mononuclear cells (PBMCs), taken when the disease was refractory, from a patient treated with antithyroid drugs. These receptors came from a female donor with Graves disease.

V usage is TRBV9 and J usage is TRBJ1-2; TRBD1 agrees at 7 bases. J lost 7 bases, V lost 0 bases, and 6 bases had no gene match. Germline values: CDR1 SGDLS, CDR2 YYNGEE. The CDR3 covers 14 residues. CDR3 in DNA: TGTGCCAGCAGCGTAGAAGCAGGGGGAGTTGGCTACACCTTC. Amino acid sequence: CASSVEAGGVGYTF.

V is TRBV18 and J is TRBJ1-2; 7 bases line up with TRBD1. The ends lost 4 bases at V and 0 bases at J; junction bases unmatched: 8. The CDR3 runs to 16 residues. The germline V gene has CDR1 KGHSH and CDR2 LQKENI. DNA for the CDR3: TGTGCCAGCTCACGAAGCCGGGACAGCTCTAACTATGGCTACACCTTC. This translates into CASSRSRDSSNYGYTF.

This clonotype has at least ten counts. This rearrangement joins TRBV2 to TRBJ2-2, with D perhaps TRBD1 (5 bases). Trimming removed 6 bases from V and 0 bases from J, with 8 bases in between. In germline, CDR1 is SNHLY, CDR2 FYNNEI. The CDR3 contains 14 residues. CDR3 sequence: CASREQANTGELFF. The CDR3 coding sequence is TGTGCCAGCAGAGAACAGGCGAACACCGGGGAGCTGTTTTTT.

In its sample, this clonotype was seen a few times. V gene TRBV12-3 or TRBV12-4 combines with J gene TRBJ1-2; 7 bases line up with TRBD1. The V segment lost 2 bases and the J segment 5 bases; nucleotides outside the gene matches: 8. This CDR3 is built from 15 residues. CDR3 sequence: CASSLRTGWEYGYTF. The CDR3 coding sequence is TGTGCCAGCAGTTTAAGGACAGGTTGGGAGTATGGCTACACCTTC.

The chain recombines TRBV28 with TRBJ2-7, with a weak D call TRBD1 (6 bases). Trimming removed 3 bases from V and 2 bases from J, with 11 bases in between. In germline, CDR1 is MDHEN, CDR2 SYDVKM. The CDR3 totals 14 residues. The CDR3 bases are TGTGCCAGCAGTTTTTTCACAGGGACCTACGAGCAGTACTTC. The encoded protein is CASSFFTGTYEQYF. Drawing the rest from reference TRBV28 and TRBJ2-7, the complete variable domain is DVKVTQSSRYLVKRTGEKVFLECVQDMDHENMFWYRQDPGLGLRLIYFSYDVKMKEKGDIPEGYSVSREKKERFSLILESASTNQTSMYLCASSFFTGTYEQYFGPGTRLTVT.

The rearrangement links TRBV2 to TRBJ2-7; possibly TRBD1 or TRBD2 for D (6 bases each). CDR1 is SNHLY, CDR2 FYNNEI, per germline. This CDR3 has 15 residues. V gave up 6 bases and J gave up 3 bases, with 18 bases separating them. The CDR3: CASSLYRGRYYEQYF. The DNA for the CDR3 is TGTGCCAGCAGCCTCTACCGGGGGCGGTACTACGAGCAGTACTTC.

This sequence joins TRBV27 and TRBJ1-6; 10 bases are shared with TRBD1. Germline lookup yields CDR1 MNHEY and CDR2 SMNVEV (reference sequence). The CDR3 spans 18 residues. The J segment lost 1 base and the V segment lost 7 bases, leaving 10 bases of the junction unmatched. The CDR3 here is CASTRQGARRSYNSPLHF. The CDR3 nucleotides read TGTGCCAGCACCCGACAGGGGGCACGGAGGTCCTATAATTCACCCCTCCACTTT.

V usage is TRBV12-5 and J usage is TRBJ2-5, with 12 positions matching TRBD2. The V and J ends lost 3 bases and 1 base, in that order; junction bases with no gene match: 3. The CDR3 has 16 residues. CDR1 is LGHNT and CDR2 is FRNRAP in the germline V gene. The CDR3 reads CASGFGLAGSQETQYF. CDR3 bases: TGTGCTAGTGGTTTCGGACTAGCGGGGTCCCAAGAGACCCAGTACTTC.

A few counts support this clonotype. The J gene is TRBJ1-1, the V gene TRBV20-1; no reliable D call. The CDR3 loop spans 13 amino acids. CDR1 is DFQATT and CDR2 is SNEGSKA in the germline V gene (reference sequence). V was cut by 0 bases and J by 1 base, with 6 bases left in between. The DNA for the CDR3 is TGCAGTGCTAGAGATCTAAGGAACACTGAAGCTTTCTTT. Translating gives CSARDLRNTEAFF.

The V gene is TRBV6-1, the J gene TRBJ1-6; 8 bases agree with TRBD1. Germline V gene sequence: CDR1 MNHNS, CDR2 SASEGT. V gave up 4 bases and J gave up 2 bases; unmatched junction bases: 7. CDR3 length: 17 residues. The CDR3 loop is CASSGTGGRTYNSPLHF. Here the CDR3 DNA reads TGTGCCAGCAGTGGTACAGGGGGTAGGACCTATAATTCACCCCTCCACTTT.

The rearrangement links TRBV28 to TRBJ1-2; a possible D gene is TRBD1 (6 bases). The V gene's germline CDR1 is MDHEN and CDR2 SYDVKM. Trimming removed 6 bases from V and 4 bases from J, with 9 bases in between. The CDR3 runs 12 residues. The CDR3 protein is CASRDRAYGYTF. The CDR3 region has the DNA TGTGCCAGCAGGGACAGAGCCTATGGCTACACCTTC.

This clonotype was counted at least ten times. The chain links TRBV28 to TRBJ1-5; D gene ambiguous. Trimming cost V 5 bases and J 2 bases, with 16 bases left between them. Germline V gene data show CDR1 as MDHEN and CDR2 as SYDVKM. CDR3 length: 16 amino acids. The CDR3, as DNA: TGTGCCAGCAGTGCCATAACAGCGGTTGGCAATCAGCCCCAGCATTTT. Translation gives CASSAITAVGNQPQHF. The full variable domain, its missing parts supplied by reference TRBV28 and TRBJ1-5, is DVKVTQSSRYLVKRTGEKVFLECVQDMDHENMFWYRQDPGLGLRLIYFSYDVKMKEKGDIPEGYSVSREKKERFSLILESASTNQTSMYLCASSAITAVGNQPQHFGDGTRLSIL.

In this sample, this clonotype turned up a few times. This rearrangement joins TRBV20-1 to TRBJ2-5, with 14 bases fitting TRBD2. The length of the CDR3 is 15 residues. V dropped 6 bases and J dropped 5; count of bases not matched to a gene: 8. Germline assignment: CDR1 DFQATT and CDR2 SNEGSKA (reference sequence). CDR3 sequence reads: CSAKTSGRGRETQYF. For the CDR3, the DNA is TGCAGTGCCAAGACTAGCGGGAGGGGGAGGGAGACCCAGTACTTC.

The CDR3: CASSSGLAPWGQYF. In DNA form, the CDR3 reads TGTGCCAGCAGCTCGGGACTAGCGCCCTGGGGGCAGTACTTC. The genes are TRBV13 and TRBJ2-7, with TRBD2 matching 10 bases. This CDR3 contains 14 residues. CDR1 and CDR2 (germline): PRHDT, FYEKMQ (reference sequence). Trimming at V came to 4 bases and at J to 9 bases, leaving 9 bases not matched to a gene.

On this clonotype itself: This may arise from a read error, as a much more abundant clone is one base away. The chain recombines TRBV20-1 with TRBJ2-5, with D maybe TRBD2 (5 bases). This CDR3 comprises 13 residues. Germline loops: CDR1 DFQATT, CDR2 SNEGSKA (reference sequence). CDR3 in amino acids: CSAPASGKETRYF. CDR3 DNA sequence: TGCAGTGCCCCCGCTTCGGGGAAGGAGACCCGGTACTTC.

At least ten counts were recorded for this clonotype. The V gene is TRBV11-2, the J gene TRBJ2-7, with D possibly called TRBD1 or TRBD2 (5 bases each). Trimming pared 7 bases from V and 2 bases from J, leaving 18 bases between. The germline V gene has CDR1 SGHAT and CDR2 FQNNGV. The CDR3 is 15 residues long. The CDR3 spells CASTHYRDEAYEQYF. The CDR3 nucleotides are TGTGCCAGCACACACTACCGGGACGAAGCCTACGAGCAGTACTTC.

The chain recombines TRBV2 with TRBJ2-7; D uncertain. There are 15 residues in the CDR3. Germline CDR1 is SNHLY and CDR2 is FYNNEI. V lost 3 bases to trimming and J lost 5 bases, with 17 bases between them. CDR3 bases: TGTGCCAGCAGTGAGTTCAGAAGGTCCCTGGACGAGCAGTACTTC. Translated: CASSEFRRSLDEQYF.

This clonotype was seen at least ten times. The genes are TRBV12-3 or TRBV12-4 and TRBJ2-7; perhaps TRBD2 as D (5 bases). V lost 8 bases and J 4 bases, leaving 18 bases between the germline ends. The CDR3 is 14 residues long. This CDR3 reads CASSPPGSSYEQYF. The CDR3 nucleotides read TGTGCCAGCTCACCACCGGGGAGTTCGTACGAGCAGTACTTC.

This clonotype was seen more than once but under ten times. This chain links TRBV11-2 with TRBJ2-5; weak D call: TRBD2 (6 bases). CDR1 and CDR2 (germline): SGHAT, FQNNGV. The CDR3 runs to 17 residues. Trimming pared 0 bases from V and 4 bases from J, leaving 18 bases between. CDR3 in DNA: TGTGCCAGCAGCTTAGACACCGGGACTCGGAGTCTAGAGACCCAGTACTTC. This translates into CASSLDTGTRSLETQYF.

V and J are TRBV4-1 and TRBJ1-1; the D gene is possibly TRBD1 (5 bases). V shed 1 base and J shed 3 bases, with 12 bases lying between them. The CDR3 covers 15 residues. The V gene's germline CDR1 is MGHRA and CDR2 YSYEKL. The CDR3 reads CASSQGTGSHTEAFF. The CDR3 DNA is TGCGCCAGCAGCCAAGGAACAGGAAGCCACACTGAAGCTTTCTTT.

This clonotype was observed at least ten times. The gene calls are TRBV12-3 or TRBV12-4 and TRBJ1-4; no firm D call. The CDR3 is made up of 17 amino acids. The V end lost 0 bases, the J end lost 4 bases, and 15 bases lay between the germline ends. This CDR3 reads CASSLARRRASNEKLFF. CDR3 bases: TGTGCCAGCAGTTTAGCGCGGCGGCGGGCGAGTAATGAAAAACTGTTTTTT.